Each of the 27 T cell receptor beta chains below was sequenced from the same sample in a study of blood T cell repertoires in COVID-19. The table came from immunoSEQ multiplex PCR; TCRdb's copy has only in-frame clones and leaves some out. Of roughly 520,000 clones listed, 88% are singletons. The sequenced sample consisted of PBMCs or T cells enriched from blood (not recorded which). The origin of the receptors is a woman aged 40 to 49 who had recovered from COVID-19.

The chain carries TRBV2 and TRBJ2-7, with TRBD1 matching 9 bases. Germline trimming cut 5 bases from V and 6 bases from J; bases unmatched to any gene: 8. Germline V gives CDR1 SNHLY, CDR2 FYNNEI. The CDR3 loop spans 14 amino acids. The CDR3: CASSFDGGQGEQYF. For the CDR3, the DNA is TGTGCCAGCAGTTTCGATGGGGGACAGGGCGAGCAGTACTTC.

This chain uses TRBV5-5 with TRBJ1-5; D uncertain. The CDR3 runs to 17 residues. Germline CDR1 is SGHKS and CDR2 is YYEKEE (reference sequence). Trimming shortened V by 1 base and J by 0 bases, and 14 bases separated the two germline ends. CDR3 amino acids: CASSLRYGENSNQPQHF. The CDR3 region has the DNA TGTGCCAGCAGCTTGCGCTACGGGGAGAATAGCAATCAGCCCCAGCATTTT.

The CDR3 coding sequence is TGTGCCAGCAGCCCTAGTTATTATGAAAAACTGTTTTTT. Translation gives CASSPSYYEKLFF. The genes are TRBV7-9 and TRBJ1-4, with D hard to call. Looked up from germline, CDR1 is SEHNR and CDR2 is FQNEAQ (reference sequence). This CDR3 contains 13 residues. V lost 5 bases to trimming and J lost 6 bases, with 10 bases between them.

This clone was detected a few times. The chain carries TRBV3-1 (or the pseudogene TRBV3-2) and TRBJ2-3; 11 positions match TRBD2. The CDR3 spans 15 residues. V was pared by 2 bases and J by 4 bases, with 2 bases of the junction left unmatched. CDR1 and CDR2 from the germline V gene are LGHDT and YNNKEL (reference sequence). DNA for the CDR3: TGTGCCAGCAGCCAAACTAGCGGGAGCGCAGATACGCAGTATTTT. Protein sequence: CASSQTSGSADTQYF.

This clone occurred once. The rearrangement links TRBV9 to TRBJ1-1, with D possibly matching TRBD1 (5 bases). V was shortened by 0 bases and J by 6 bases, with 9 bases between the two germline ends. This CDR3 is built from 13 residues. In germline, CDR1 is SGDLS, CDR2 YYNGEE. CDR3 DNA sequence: TGTGCCAGCAGCGTAGGGGGGGTCCCTGAAGCTTTCTTT. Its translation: CASSVGGVPEAFF.

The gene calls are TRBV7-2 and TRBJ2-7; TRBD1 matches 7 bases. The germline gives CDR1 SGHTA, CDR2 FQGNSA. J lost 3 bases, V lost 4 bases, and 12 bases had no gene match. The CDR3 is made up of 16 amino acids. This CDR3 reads CASSSRLQGRGYEQYF. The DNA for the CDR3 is TGTGCCAGCAGCTCCCGCTTACAGGGGCGAGGCTACGAGCAGTACTTC.

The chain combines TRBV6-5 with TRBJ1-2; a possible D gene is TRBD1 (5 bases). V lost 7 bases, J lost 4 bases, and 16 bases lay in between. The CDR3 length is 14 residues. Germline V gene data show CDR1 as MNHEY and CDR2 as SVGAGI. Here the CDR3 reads CASTIGTRGYGYTF. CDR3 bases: TGTGCCAGCACGATAGGGACTCGGGGCTATGGCTACACCTTC.

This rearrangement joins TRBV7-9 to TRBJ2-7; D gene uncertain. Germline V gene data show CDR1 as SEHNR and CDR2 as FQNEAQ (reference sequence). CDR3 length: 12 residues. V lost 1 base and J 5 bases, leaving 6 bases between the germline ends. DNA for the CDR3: TGTGCCAGCAGCTTAGGAGGTGACGAGCAGTACTTC. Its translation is CASSLGGDEQYF. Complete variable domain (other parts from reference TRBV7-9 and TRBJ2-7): DTGVSQNPRHKITKRGQNVTFRCDPISEHNRLYWYRQTLGQGPEFLTYFQNEAQLEKSRLLSDRFSAERPKGSFSTLEIQRTEQGDSAMYLCASSLGGDEQYFGPGTRLTVT.

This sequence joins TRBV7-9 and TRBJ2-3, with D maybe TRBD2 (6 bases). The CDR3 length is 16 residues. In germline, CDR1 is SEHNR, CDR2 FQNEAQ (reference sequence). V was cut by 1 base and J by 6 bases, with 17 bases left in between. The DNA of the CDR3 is TGTGCCAGCAGCTTAGTACTCGATTCTGGGGGGGATACGCAGTATTTT. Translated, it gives CASSLVLDSGGDTQYF.

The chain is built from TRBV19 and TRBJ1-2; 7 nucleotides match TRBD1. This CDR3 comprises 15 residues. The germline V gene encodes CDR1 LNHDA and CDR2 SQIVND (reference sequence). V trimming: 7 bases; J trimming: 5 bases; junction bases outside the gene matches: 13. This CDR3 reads CASTERGTEVYGYTF. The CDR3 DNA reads TGTGCCAGTACCGAGCGGGGGACAGAAGTTTATGGCTACACCTTC.

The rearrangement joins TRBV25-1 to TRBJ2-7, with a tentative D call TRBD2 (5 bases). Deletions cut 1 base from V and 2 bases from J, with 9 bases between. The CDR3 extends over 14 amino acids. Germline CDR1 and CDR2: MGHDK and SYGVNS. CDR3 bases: TGTGCCAGCAGTGAATGGGAGACCCCCTACGAGCAGTACTTC. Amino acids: CASSEWETPYEQYF.

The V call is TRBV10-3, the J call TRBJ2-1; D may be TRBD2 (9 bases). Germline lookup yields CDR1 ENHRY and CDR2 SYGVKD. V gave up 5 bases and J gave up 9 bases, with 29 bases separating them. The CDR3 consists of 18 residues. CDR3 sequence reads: CAISSGTGRRGRGGEQFF. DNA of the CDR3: TGTGCCATCAGTTCCGGGACAGGTCGACGCGGGAGGGGTGGTGAGCAGTTCTTC.

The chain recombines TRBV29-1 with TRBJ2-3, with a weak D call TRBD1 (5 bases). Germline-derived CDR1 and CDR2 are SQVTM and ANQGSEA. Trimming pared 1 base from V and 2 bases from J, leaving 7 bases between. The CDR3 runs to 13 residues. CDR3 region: CSVEGQYTDTQYF. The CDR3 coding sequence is TGCAGCGTTGAAGGACAGTACACAGATACGCAGTATTTT.

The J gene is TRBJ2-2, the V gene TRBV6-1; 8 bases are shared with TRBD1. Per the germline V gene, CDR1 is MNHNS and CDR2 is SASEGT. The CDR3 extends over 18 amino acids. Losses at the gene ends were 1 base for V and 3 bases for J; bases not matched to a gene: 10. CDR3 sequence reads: CASSEGIRQGRYTGELFF. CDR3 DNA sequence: TGTGCCAGCAGTGAAGGGATTAGACAGGGGCGATACACCGGGGAGCTGTTTTTT.

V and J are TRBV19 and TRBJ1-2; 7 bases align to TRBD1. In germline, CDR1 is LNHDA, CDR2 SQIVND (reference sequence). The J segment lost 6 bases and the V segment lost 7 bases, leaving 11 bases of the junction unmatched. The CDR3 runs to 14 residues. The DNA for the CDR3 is TGTGCCAGTACCCCAACCCGCAGGGGGAATGGCTACACCTTC. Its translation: CASTPTRRGNGYTF.

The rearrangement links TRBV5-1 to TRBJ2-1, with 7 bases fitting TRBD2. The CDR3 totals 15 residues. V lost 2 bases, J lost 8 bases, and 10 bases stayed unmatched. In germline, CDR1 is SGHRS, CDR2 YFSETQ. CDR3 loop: CASSFAGEGFDEQFF. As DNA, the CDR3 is TGCGCCAGCAGCTTTGCGGGAGAGGGTTTCGATGAGCAGTTCTTC.

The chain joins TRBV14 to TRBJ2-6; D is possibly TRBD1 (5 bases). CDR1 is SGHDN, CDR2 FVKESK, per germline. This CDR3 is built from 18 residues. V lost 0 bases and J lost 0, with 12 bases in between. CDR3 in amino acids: CASSQDSLRGSGANVLTF. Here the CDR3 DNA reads TGTGCCAGCAGCCAAGATTCCCTTAGGGGCTCTGGGGCCAACGTCCTGACTTTC.

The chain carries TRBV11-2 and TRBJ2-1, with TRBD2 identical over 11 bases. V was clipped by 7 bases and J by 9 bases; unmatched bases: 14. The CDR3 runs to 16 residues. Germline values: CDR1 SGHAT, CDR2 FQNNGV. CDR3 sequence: CASKISGRVLVSEQFF. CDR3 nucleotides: TGTGCCAGCAAAATTAGCGGGAGGGTCCTCGTGAGTGAGCAGTTCTTC.

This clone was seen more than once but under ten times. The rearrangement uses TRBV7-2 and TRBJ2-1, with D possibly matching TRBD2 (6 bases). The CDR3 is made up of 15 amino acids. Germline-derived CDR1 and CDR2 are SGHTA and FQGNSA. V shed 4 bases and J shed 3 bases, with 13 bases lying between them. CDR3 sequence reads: CASSSNMGGYNEQFF. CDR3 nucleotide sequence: TGTGCCAGCAGCTCGAACATGGGGGGCTACAATGAGCAGTTCTTC.

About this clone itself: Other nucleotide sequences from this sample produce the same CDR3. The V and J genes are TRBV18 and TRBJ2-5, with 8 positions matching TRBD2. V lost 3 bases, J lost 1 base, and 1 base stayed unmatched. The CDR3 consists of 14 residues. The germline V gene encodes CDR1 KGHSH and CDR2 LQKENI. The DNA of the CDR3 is TGTGCCAGCTCACCTACTAGCGGCCAAGAGACCCAGTACTTC. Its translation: CASSPTSGQETQYF.

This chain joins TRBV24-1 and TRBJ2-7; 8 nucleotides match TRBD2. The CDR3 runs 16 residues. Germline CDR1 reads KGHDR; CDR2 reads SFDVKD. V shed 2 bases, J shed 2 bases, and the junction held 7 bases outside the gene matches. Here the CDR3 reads CATSDSSGRLTYEQYF. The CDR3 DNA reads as TGTGCCACCAGTGATTCAAGCGGGAGATTGACCTACGAGCAGTACTTC.

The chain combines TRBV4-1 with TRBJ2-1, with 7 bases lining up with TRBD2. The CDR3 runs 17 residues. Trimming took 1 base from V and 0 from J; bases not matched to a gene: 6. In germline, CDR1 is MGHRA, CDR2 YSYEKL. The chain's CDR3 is CASSQARRESSYNEQFF. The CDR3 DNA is TGCGCCAGCAGCCAAGCAAGGCGGGAGAGCTCCTACAATGAGCAGTTCTTC.

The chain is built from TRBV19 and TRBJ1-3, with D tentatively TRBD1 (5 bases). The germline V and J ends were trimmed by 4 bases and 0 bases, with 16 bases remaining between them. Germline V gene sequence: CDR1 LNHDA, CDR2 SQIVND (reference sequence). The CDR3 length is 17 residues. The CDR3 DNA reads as TGTGCCAGTAGTAGAAATCCTCAGGGTGGCTCTGGAAACACCATATATTTT. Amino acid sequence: CASSRNPQGGSGNTIYF.

CDR3 residues: CASGLSQGGQGNQPQHF. As DNA, the CDR3 is TGTGCTAGTGGTTTGTCTCAAGGGGGACAGGGTAATCAGCCCCAGCATTTT. The J gene is TRBJ1-5, the V gene TRBV12-5; TRBD1 matches 9 bases. Losses at the gene ends were 2 bases for V and 4 bases for J; bases not matched to a gene: 9. CDR1 LGHNT and CDR2 FRNRAP come from the germline V gene. The CDR3 is 17 amino acids.

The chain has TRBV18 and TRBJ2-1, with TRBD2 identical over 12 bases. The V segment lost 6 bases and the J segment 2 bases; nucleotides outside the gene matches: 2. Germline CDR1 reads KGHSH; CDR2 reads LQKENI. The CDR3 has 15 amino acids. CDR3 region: CASSLAGGTYNEQFF. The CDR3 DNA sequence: TGTGCCAGCTCTCTAGCGGGAGGGACCTACAATGAGCAGTTCTTC.

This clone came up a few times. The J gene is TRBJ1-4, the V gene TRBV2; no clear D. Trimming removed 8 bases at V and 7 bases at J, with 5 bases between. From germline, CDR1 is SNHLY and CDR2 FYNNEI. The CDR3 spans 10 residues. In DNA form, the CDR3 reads TGTGCCAGCGGACTTGAAAAACTGTTTTTT. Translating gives CASGLEKLFF.

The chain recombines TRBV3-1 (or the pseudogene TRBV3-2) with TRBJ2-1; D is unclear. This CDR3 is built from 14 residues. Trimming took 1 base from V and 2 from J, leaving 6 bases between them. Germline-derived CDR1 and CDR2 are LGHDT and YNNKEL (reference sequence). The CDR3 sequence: CASSQVPTYNEQFF. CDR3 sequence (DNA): TGTGCCAGCAGCCAAGTGCCTACCTACAATGAGCAGTTCTTC.